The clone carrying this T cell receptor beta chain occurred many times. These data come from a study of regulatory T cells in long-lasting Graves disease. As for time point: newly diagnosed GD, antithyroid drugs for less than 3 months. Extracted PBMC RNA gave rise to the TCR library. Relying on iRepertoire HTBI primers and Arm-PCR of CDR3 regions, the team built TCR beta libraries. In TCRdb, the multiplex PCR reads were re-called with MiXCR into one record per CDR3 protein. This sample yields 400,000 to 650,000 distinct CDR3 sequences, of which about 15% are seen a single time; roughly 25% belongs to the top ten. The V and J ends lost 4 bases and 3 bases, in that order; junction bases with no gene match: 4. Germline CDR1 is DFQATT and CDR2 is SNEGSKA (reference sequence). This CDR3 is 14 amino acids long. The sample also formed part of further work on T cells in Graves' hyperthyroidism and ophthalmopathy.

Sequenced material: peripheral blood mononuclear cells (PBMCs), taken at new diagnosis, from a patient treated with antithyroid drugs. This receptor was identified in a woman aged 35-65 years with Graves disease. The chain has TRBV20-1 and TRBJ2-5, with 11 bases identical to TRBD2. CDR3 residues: CSAIGTSGEETQYF. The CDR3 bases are TGCAGTGCTATTGGGACTAGCGGCGAAGAGACCCAGTACTTC.